These T cell receptor beta chains were read from a single sample in a study of CD8 T cells in Susac syndrome. One entry per CDR3 protein results from TCRdb running MiXCR on the immunoSEQ multiplex PCR reads. The sample records 100,000 to 150,000 distinct CDR3 sequences, roughly 95% being singletons. The sample comprised CD4+ T cells from PBMCs. The receptor source for this set is a human donor in good health. The CDR3 runs from the conserved cysteine through the conserved F or W. Fields, in order: D gene, J gene, V gene, clone size, CDR3 protein, CDR3 DNA. A D gene is named only where the DNA matches it firmly. Size tells how often a clone was seen (once, few, many) or the class of an expanded clone, and some rows leave it out.

NA	TRBJ1-2	TRBV28	NA	CASIPAANYGYTF	TGTGCCAGCATACCGGCAGCGAACTATGGCTACACCTTC
NA	TRBJ1-1	TRBV3-1	NA	CASSQEGGSEAFF	TGTGCCAGCAGCCAAGAAGGCGGATCTGAAGCTTTCTTT
NA	TRBJ1-1	TRBV29-1	NA	CSVAGLMRTEAFF	TGCAGCGTTGCTGGACTCATGAGGACTGAAGCTTTCTTT
TRBD1	TRBJ1-1	TRBV28	NA	CASSLPTGGNTEAFF	TGTGCCAGCAGTTTACCTACAGGGGGGAACACTGAAGCTTTCTTT
NA	TRBJ2-3	TRBV29-1	NA	CSVEGPFADTQYF	TGCAGCGTTGAGGGTCCTTTCGCAGATACGCAGTATTTT
TRBD1	TRBJ2-7	TRBV4-2	few	CASSQDNWDRGYEQYF	TGTGCCAGCAGCCAAGATAATTGGGACAGGGGTTACGAGCAGTACTTC
NA	TRBJ1-5	TRBV7-2	NA	CASSLSPRTGSNQPQHF	TGTGCCAGCAGCCTGTCGCCACGGACCGGCAGCAATCAGCCCCAGCATTTT
NA	TRBJ1-5	TRBV30	NA	CAWGSWGSQPQHF	TGTGCCTGGGGGAGCTGGGGTTCCCAGCCCCAGCATTTT
TRBD1	TRBJ2-7	TRBV18	NA	CASSPGQGSIYEQYF	TGTGCCAGCTCACCGGGACAGGGGAGCATCTACGAGCAGTACTTC
TRBD2	TRBJ2-1	TRBV2	NA	CASRASGNSYNEQFF	TGTGCCAGCAGGGCTAGCGGGAACTCCTACAATGAGCAGTTCTTC
NA	TRBJ2-7	TRBV10-3	NA	CAISGETDSYEQYF	TGTGCCATCAGTGGGGAGACGGACTCCTACGAGCAGTACTTC
TRBD2	TRBJ2-3	TRBV20-1	NA	CSATPTSGSPDTQYF	TGCAGTGCTACCCCGACTAGCGGGAGCCCAGATACGCAGTATTTT
NA	TRBJ2-7	TRBV12-3/TRBV12-4	NA	CASTLTRAGEQYF	TGTGCCAGCACCCTTACTAGGGCAGGCGAGCAGTACTTC
NA	TRBJ2-5	TRBV4-1	few	CASSQADKETQYF	TGCGCCAGCAGCCAAGCTGATAAAGAGACCCAGTACTTC
NA	TRBJ1-4	TRBV27	NA	CASSPSRLSNEKLFF	TGTGCCAGCAGTCCCTCAAGGTTATCTAATGAAAAACTGTTTTTT
TRBD2	TRBJ2-2	TRBV28	NA	CASSPRTSKAGELFF	TGTGCCAGCAGTCCTAGGACTAGTAAAGCCGGGGAGCTGTTTTTT
NA	TRBJ2-6	TRBV29-1	NA	CSVDAGAGANVLTF	TGCAGCGTTGACGCGGGTGCTGGGGCCAACGTCCTGACTTTC
TRBD2	TRBJ2-7	TRBV18	NA	CASSPTLAVTYEQYF	TGTGCCAGCTCGCCTACACTAGCGGTAACCTACGAGCAGTACTTC
NA	TRBJ2-5	TRBV29-1	NA	CSAHKGLETQYF	TGCAGCGCACACAAGGGGCTGGAGACCCAGTACTTC
NA	TRBJ2-2	TRBV9	NA	CASSVEMNTGELFF	TGTGCCAGCAGCGTAGAGATGAACACCGGGGAGCTGTTTTTT
TRBD1	TRBJ2-5	TRBV27	NA	CASSEGARETQYF	TGTGCCAGCAGTGAGGGGGCCCGGGAGACCCAGTACTTC
NA	TRBJ1-1	TRBV12-3/TRBV12-4	NA	CASSIQMNTEAFF	TGTGCCAGCAGCATCCAGATGAACACTGAAGCTTTCTTT
NA	TRBJ2-5	TRBV24-1	NA	CATSDSSMWKTQYF	TGTGCCACCAGTGATTCTAGTATGTGGAAGACCCAGTACTTC
NA	TRBJ2-1	TRBV3-1	NA	CASSSNGRNEQFF	TGTGCCAGCAGCTCCAACGGGCGCAATGAGCAGTTCTTC
NA	TRBJ2-2	TRBV4-2	NA	CASSPGKGSTGELFF	TGTGCCAGCAGCCCTGGGAAAGGGAGTACCGGGGAGCTGTTTTTT
NA	TRBJ2-2	TRBV7-9	NA	CASSLEGNTGELFF	TGTGCCAGCAGCTTAGAGGGGAACACCGGGGAGCTGTTTTTT
NA	TRBJ1-6	TRBV30	NA	CAWSNQGYSPLHF	TGTGCCTGGAGTAATCAGGGATACTCACCCCTCCACTTT
NA	TRBJ2-7	TRBV3-1	NA	CASSQGVAVTSYEQYF	TGTGCCAGCAGCCAGGGGGTAGCGGTGACATCCTACGAGCAGTACTTC
TRBD2	TRBJ2-7	TRBV3-1	NA	CASRLTSGPSYEQYF	TGTGCCAGCAGGCTTACTAGCGGACCCTCCTACGAGCAGTACTTC
NA	TRBJ2-7	TRBV5-1	NA	CASSPGPLGEQYF	TGCGCCAGCAGCCCGGGACCCTTGGGCGAGCAGTACTTC
NA	TRBJ1-4	TRBV7-9	NA	CASSLPGVNEKLFF	TGTGCCAGCAGCCTACCCGGGGTAAATGAAAAACTGTTTTTT
NA	TRBJ2-6	TRBV2	NA	CASSTRTGANVLTF	TGTGCCAGCAGTACCAGGACTGGGGCCAACGTCCTGACTTTC
NA	TRBJ1-2	TRBV3-1	NA	CASSQLQVPWGYTF	TGTGCCAGCAGCCAACTCCAGGTACCCTGGGGCTACACCTTC
NA	TRBJ1-1	TRBV5-6	NA	CASSWGYRGEAFF	TGTGCCAGCAGCTGGGGATACCGAGGCGAAGCTTTCTTT
NA	TRBJ1-3	TRBV30	NA	CAWSVKGRNTIYF	TGTGCCTGGAGTGTAAAAGGGAGGAACACCATATATTTT
TRBD1	TRBJ2-7	TRBV6-6	NA	CASYRQGELYF	TGTGCCAGCTATCGACAGGGGGAGCTGTACTTC
NA	TRBJ2-7	TRBV3-1	NA	CATSRGRGEQYF	TGTGCCACCTCTAGGGGAAGGGGCGAGCAGTACTTC
NA	TRBJ1-5	TRBV2	NA	CATRTDSNQPQHF	TGTGCCACTAGGACTGATAGCAATCAGCCCCAGCATTTT
TRBD2	TRBJ2-3	TRBV12-3/TRBV12-4	NA	CASSLGGSGRIDTQYF	TGTGCCAGCAGTTTGGGGGGGAGCGGGAGGATAGATACGCAGTATTTT
NA	TRBJ2-1	TRBV7-9	few	CASSLGQYNEQFF	TGTGCCAGCAGCTTAGGCCAGTACAATGAGCAGTTCTTC
TRBD1	TRBJ2-4	TRBV7-9	NA	CASSRYPGQKNIQYF	TGTGCCAGCAGCCGTTACCCGGGACAGAAAAACATTCAGTACTTC
NA	TRBJ2-7	TRBV19	NA	CASSMVSQPSNEQYF	TGTGCCAGTAGTATGGTCAGCCAACCCAGCAACGAGCAGTACTTC
NA	TRBJ1-5	TRBV19	NA	CASSWDSNQPQHF	TGTGCCAGTAGTTGGGACAGCAATCAGCCCCAGCATTTT
NA	TRBJ2-3	TRBV5-1	NA	CASSLVAGTEAQYF	TGCGCCAGCAGCTTGGTGGCAGGAACCGAAGCGCAGTATTTT
TRBD1	TRBJ2-5	TRBV2	NA	CASSSTGKQETQYF	TGTGCCAGCAGCTCGACAGGGAAACAAGAGACCCAGTACTTC
TRBD1	TRBJ1-5	TRBV12-3/TRBV12-4	NA	CASILWGQGDQPQHF	TGTGCCAGCATCCTTTGGGGACAGGGGGATCAGCCCCAGCATTTT
NA	TRBJ1-2	TRBV7-9	NA	CASSLRDTSKNANYGYTF	TGTGCCAGCAGCCTTCGGGACACGTCGAAGAACGCTAACTATGGCTACACCTTC
TRBD2	TRBJ2-2	TRBV7-2	NA	CASSFGVAGVAGELFF	TGTGCCAGCAGCTTCGGGGTAGCGGGAGTTGCCGGGGAGCTGTTTTTT
NA	TRBJ1-6	TRBV5-4	NA	CASSLRGNHSPLHF	TGTGCCAGCAGCTTGAGGGGTAATCATTCACCCCTCCACTTT